This entry lists 12 T cell receptor beta chains sequenced from one sample in a study of blood T cell repertoires in COVID-19. Libraries were prepared by immunoSEQ multiplex PCR; TCRdb keeps only in-frame clonotypes and omits some of them. This table has around 75,000 clones, about four fifths appearing once. What was sequenced was peripheral blood. The receptors stem from a woman aged 80 or over with active or convalescent COVID-19.

The genes are TRBV2 and TRBJ1-4, with no clear D. Per germline, CDR1 SNHLY and CDR2 FYNNEI. The CDR3 loop spans 13 amino acids. The germline V and J ends were trimmed by 2 bases and 4 bases, with 5 bases remaining between them. CDR3: CASSESHNEKLFF. CDR3 coding DNA: TGTGCCAGCAGTGAATCCCATAATGAAAAACTGTTTTTT.

The chain employs TRBV7-2 and TRBJ1-3, with TRBD1 as a possible D gene (6 bases). The CDR3 has 17 amino acids. Germline V gene lookup returns CDR1 SGHTA and CDR2 FQGNSA. Trimming cost V 0 bases and J 3 bases, with 15 bases left between them. The CDR3 loop reads CASSLAKGGVGGNTIYF. CDR3 nucleotides: TGTGCCAGCAGCTTAGCTAAGGGGGGGGTCGGTGGAAACACCATATATTTT.

This clone was counted many times. This chain connects TRBV27 to TRBJ1-6; 7 bases line up with TRBD1. Germline CDR1 is MNHEY and CDR2 is SMNVEV (reference sequence). J was trimmed by 7 bases and V by 6 bases; bases with no gene match: 12. CDR3 length: 16 residues. In nucleotides, the CDR3 is TGTGCCAGCAGCATTACCCCAGGGGGGTGGAATTCACCCCTCCACTTT. Amino acids: CASSITPGGWNSPLHF.

In its sample, this clone was seen a few times. The chain links TRBV6-5 to TRBJ1-6, with 9 nucleotides matching TRBD1. This CDR3 is built from 14 residues. The trim removed 10 bases at V and 9 bases at J, leaving 10 bases unmatched. CDR1 and CDR2 (germline): MNHEY, SVGAGI. The CDR3 DNA is TGTGCCATCAAAGGAGGGGGACAGGGTTCACCCCTCCACTTT. It codes for CAIKGGGQGSPLHF.

Only a few counts were recorded for this clone. The V call is TRBV7-8, the J call TRBJ2-1, with D possibly being TRBD2 (5 bases). The CDR3 is 16 amino acids. V was shortened by 5 bases and J by 0 bases, with 14 bases between the two germline ends. CDR1 and CDR2 from the germline V gene are SGHVS and FQNEAQ. CDR3 protein: CASSEKGLASYNEQFF. In DNA form, the CDR3 reads TGTGCCAGCAGCGAAAAAGGACTGGCCTCCTACAATGAGCAGTTCTTC.

The rearrangement joins TRBV11-3 to TRBJ2-1, with D perhaps TRBD2 (6 bases). V was shortened by 5 bases and J by 10 bases, with 21 bases between the two germline ends. Per germline, CDR1 SGHNT and CDR2 YENEEA. This CDR3 contains 15 residues. CDR3 amino acids: CASSRSAGLQSEQFF. The DNA for the CDR3 is TGTGCCAGCAGCCGTTCTGCGGGACTCCAAAGCGAGCAGTTCTTC. Combining the CDR3 with reference TRBV11-3 and TRBJ2-1 gives the whole variable domain EAGVVQSPRYKIIEKKQPVAFWCNPISGHNTLYWYLQNLGQGPELLIRYENEEAVDDSQLPKDRFSAERLKGVDSTLKIQPAELGDSAVYLCASSRSAGLQSEQFFGPGTRLTVL.

The chain employs TRBV19 and TRBJ1-3; a weak D match, TRBD1 (5 bases). The CDR3 spans 16 residues. V gave up 4 bases and J gave up 1 base, with 14 bases separating them. Germline lookup yields CDR1 LNHDA and CDR2 SQIVND (reference sequence). The CDR3, as DNA: TGTGCCAGTAGTAGAGATAGGGGCGCTTCTGGAAACACCATATATTTT. It specifies CASSRDRGASGNTIYF. Combining the CDR3 with reference TRBV19 and TRBJ1-3 gives the whole variable domain DGGITQSPKYLFRKEGQNVTLSCEQNLNHDAMYWYRQDPGQGLRLIYYSQIVNDFQKGDIAEGYSVSREKKESFPLTVTSAQKNPTAFYLCASSRDRGASGNTIYFGEGSWLTVV.

The genes are TRBV12-5 and TRBJ2-7, with D perhaps TRBD1 (6 bases). Germline-derived CDR1 and CDR2 are LGHNT and FRNRAP. Trimming pared 0 bases from V and 2 bases from J, leaving 20 bases between. The CDR3 is 18 residues long. CDR3 loop: CASGLVGYDRRTAYEQYF. CDR3 coding DNA: TGTGCTAGTGGTTTGGTAGGTTATGACAGGCGAACGGCCTACGAGCAGTACTTC. Supplemented by reference TRBV12-5 and TRBJ2-7, the full variable domain reads DARVTQTPRHKVTEMGQEVTMRCQPILGHNTVFWYRQTMMQGLELLAYFRNRAPLDDSGMPKDRFSAEMPDATLATLKIQPSEPRDSAVYFCASGLVGYDRRTAYEQYFGPGTRLTVT.

This sequence joins TRBV14 and TRBJ2-7, with TRBD1 as a possible D gene (5 bases). Germline loops: CDR1 SGHDN, CDR2 FVKESK. Trimming cost V 0 bases and J 4 bases, with 13 bases left between them. The CDR3 contains 15 residues. CDR3 amino acids: CASSQDWSTVYEQYF. For the CDR3, the DNA is TGTGCCAGCAGCCAAGATTGGTCGACAGTGTACGAGCAGTACTTC.

This rearrangement joins TRBV2 to TRBJ2-1, with a weak D call TRBD2 (5 bases). The CDR3 covers 15 residues. Germline-derived CDR1 and CDR2 are SNHLY and FYNNEI. V lost 4 bases, J lost 0 bases, and 10 bases lay in between. DNA for the CDR3: TGTGCCAGCAGTGTGGAGGACCACTCCTACAATGAGCAGTTCTTC. Translation: CASSVEDHSYNEQFF.

The chain couples TRBV7-3 to TRBJ2-5; no firm D call. The CDR3 runs 14 residues. V gave up 3 bases and J gave up 2 bases, with 10 bases separating them. From germline, CDR1 is SGHTA and CDR2 FQGTGA. The CDR3 loop is CASSLSSFQETQYF. The CDR3, as DNA: TGTGCCAGCAGCTTGTCTTCTTTTCAAGAGACCCAGTACTTC.

Here the CDR3 reads CASSPPLQPHQETQYF. The CDR3 DNA reads as TGTGCCAGCTCACCACCGTTACAGCCTCACCAAGAGACCCAGTACTTC. The genes are TRBV18 and TRBJ2-5; D remains unclear. V gave up 0 bases and J gave up 0 bases, with 11 bases separating them. Per germline, CDR1 KGHSH and CDR2 LQKENI. The CDR3 is made up of 16 amino acids.